This T cell receptor beta chain is from a study of control samples from healthy donors and cancer patients. Generated by immunoSEQ multiplex PCR, the TCRdb table keeps only in-frame clones and is missing some. There are fewer than 200,000 clones in the sample; around 88% occur only once, and over 4% lies in the top ten. Sequencing used blood. This sequence originates from a woman under 40 in good health.

The CDR3 here is CASSQDGEAWAGELFF. The CDR3 coding sequence is TGCGCCAGCAGCCAAGATGGGGAAGCGTGGGCCGGGGAGCTGTTTTTT. The chain uses TRBV4-1 and TRBJ2-2; no firm D call. Looked up from germline, CDR1 is MGHRA and CDR2 is YSYEKL. This CDR3 comprises 16 residues. The V end lost 0 bases, the J end lost 6 bases, and 14 bases lay between the germline ends.